What follows are 9 T cell receptor beta chains derived from one specimen sequenced in a study of OX40 agonist ivuxolimab in advanced cancers. Sequencing used immunoSEQ multiplex PCR; TCRdb keeps in-frame clones, though not all of them. Of about 94,000 clones in the sample, approximately 91% are singletons; the top ten hold approximately 0.26%. The sample here was CD4+ or CD8+ T cells sorted from blood, taken in a trial of the OX40 agonist ivuxolimab. These receptors were collected from an adult with an advanced solid tumor such as melanoma, head and neck, liver or kidney cancer.

This clone was seen only a few times. Different DNA sequences within this sample yield the same CDR3. V and J are TRBV9 and TRBJ1-1; D is uncertain. This CDR3 is built from 13 residues. V was trimmed by 0 bases and J by 1 base, leaving 4 bases between them. CDR1 and CDR2 from the germline V gene are SGDLS and YYNGEE. CDR3 DNA sequence: TGTGCCAGCAGCGTAGGTCGGAACACTGAAGCTTTCTTT. Its translation is CASSVGRNTEAFF.

The chain joins TRBV1 to TRBJ2-1; TRBD2 was called by the table and not checked on the DNA. TRBV1 corresponds to a pseudogene. This CDR3 contains 16 residues. CDR3 nucleotide sequence: TGCACCAGCAGCCAGTCTTGGAGGACTAGCGGCAATGAGCAGTTCTTC. Protein sequence: CTSSQSWRTSGNEQFF.

The V call is TRBV29-1, the J call TRBJ1-2, with 7 bases matching TRBD1. Germline CDR1 SQVTM, CDR2 ANQGSEA. The CDR3 contains 12 residues. V shed 2 bases and J 11 bases; nucleotides not matched to a gene: 8. CDR3 nucleotide sequence: TGCAGCGTTGAACCGACGGACAGGCGATACACCTTC. Its protein product is CSVEPTDRRYTF. The complete variable domain, with remaining parts taken from reference TRBV29-1 and TRBJ1-2, reads SAVISQKPSRDICQRGTSLTIQCQVDSQVTMMFWYRQQPGQSLTLIATANQGSEATYESGFVIDKFPISRPNLTFSTLTVSNMSPEDSSIYLCSVEPTDRRYTFGSGTRLTVV.

This sequence joins TRBV7-9 and TRBJ1-2; 10 bases agree with TRBD1. Per the germline V gene, CDR1 is SEHNR and CDR2 is FQNEAQ (reference sequence). The ends lost 6 bases at V and 8 bases at J; junction bases unmatched: 3. The CDR3 extends over 12 amino acids. The CDR3 bases are TGTGCCAGCAGGGGGGACAGGGGAGGCTACACCTTC. The encoded protein is CASRGDRGGYTF. Full variable domain (outside the CDR3, taken from reference TRBV7-9 and TRBJ1-2): DTGVSQNPRHKITKRGQNVTFRCDPISEHNRLYWYRQTLGQGPEFLTYFQNEAQLEKSRLLSDRFSAERPKGSFSTLEIQRTEQGDSAMYLCASRGDRGGYTFGSGTRLTVV.

V usage is TRBV5-1 and J usage is TRBJ2-1; TRBD2 matches 9 bases. Germline trimming cut 2 bases from V and 6 bases from J; bases unmatched to any gene: 6. CDR3 length equals 15 residues. In germline, CDR1 is SGHRS, CDR2 YFSETQ. The CDR3: CASSFQASGVNEQFF. The CDR3 nucleotides are TGCGCCAGCAGCTTTCAGGCTAGCGGGGTCAATGAGCAGTTCTTC.

This chain links TRBV30 with TRBJ1-2; 7 bases match TRBD1. Germline CDR1 reads GTSNPN; CDR2 reads SVGIG (reference sequence). Germline trimming cut 6 bases from V and 2 bases from J; bases unmatched to any gene: 3. CDR3 length equals 12 residues. The CDR3 sequence: CACSTGNYGYTF. For the CDR3, the DNA is TGTGCCTGCTCGACAGGGAACTATGGCTACACCTTC.

The genes are TRBV6-1 and TRBJ2-7; D unclear. The V gene lost 6 bases and the J gene lost 3 bases, with 15 bases spanning the gap. Germline V gene sequence: CDR1 MNHNS, CDR2 SASEGT. The CDR3 sequence is 14 residues long. For the CDR3, the DNA is TGTGCCAGCAGCCCCCTGGCAGGCAACTACGAGCAGTACTTC. Protein product: CASSPLAGNYEQYF.

The genes are TRBV18 and TRBJ1-1; 8 bases fit TRBD1. The CDR3 totals 13 residues. CDR1 and CDR2 from the germline V gene are KGHSH and LQKENI. V lost 3 bases to trimming and J lost 4 bases; unmatched junction nucleotides: 1. CDR3 loop: CASSPGQGTEAFF. CDR3 bases: TGTGCCAGCTCACCCGGACAGGGCACTGAAGCTTTCTTT.

The rearrangement links TRBV7-2 to TRBJ2-3; 12 bases are a match to TRBD2. Germline V CDR1 and CDR2: SGHTA, FQGNSA. The CDR3 has 15 residues. The J segment lost 7 bases and the V segment lost 2 bases, leaving 4 bases of the junction unmatched. The CDR3: CASSLPSGGGNTQYF. The CDR3 nucleotides are TGTGCCAGCAGCTTACCTAGCGGGGGGGGAAATACGCAGTATTTT. The full variable domain, its missing parts supplied by reference TRBV7-2 and TRBJ2-3, is GAGVSQSPSNKVTEKGKDVELRCDPISGHTALYWYRQSLGQGLEFLIYFQGNSAPDKSGLPSDRFSAERTGGSVSTLTIQRTQQEDSAVYLCASSLPSGGGNTQYFGPGTRLTVL.